This T cell receptor beta chain was captured in a study of OX40 agonist ivuxolimab in advanced cancers. About the research overall: Patients receiving dose escalation had hepatocellular carcinoma, melanoma, renal cell or head and neck cancer.

Details on this clone: Its antigen is not known.

The V and J ends lost 1 base and 6 bases, in that order; junction bases with no gene match: 10. Germline V gene data show CDR1 as KGHSH and CDR2 as LQKENI. The CDR3 has 17 amino acids. Points from the study as a whole: Researchers report that CD8+ T cells had, on average, more expanded clones than CD4+. Clones of CD4+ and CD8+ blood T cells grew by week 6 at doses of 0.1 to 3.0 mg/kg.

Assay used: immunoSEQ multiplex PCR; TCRdb lists only in-frame clones, some missing. The data contain some 100,000 clones, 90% of them singletons. The rearrangement joins TRBV18 to TRBJ2-1, with 9 bases lining up with TRBD2. The starting material was CD4+ or CD8+ T cells sorted from blood, obtained in a trial of the OX40 agonist ivuxolimab. This TCR derives from an adult with an advanced solid tumor such as melanoma, head and neck, liver or kidney cancer. The CDR3 coding sequence is TGTGCCAGCTCACCACTGGTAGCGGGAGCGATTAGCAATGAGCAGTTCTTC. Amino acids: CASSPLVAGAISNEQFF.